This TCR beta chain was obtained from a study of T cell repertoires in cytomegalovirus infection. For the study at large: Shared public TCR beta signatures pointed to both CMV infection and a matching HLA type. Whole-study results and caveats: Totalled public TCR beta family frequency picked out people who carried CMV plus the relevant HLA.

Trimming left V 1 base short and J 0 bases short, with 10 bases between. Germline V CDR1 and CDR2: DFQATT, SNEGSKA (reference sequence). The CDR3 totals 15 residues. This clonotype was seen a few times. What it binds is not known. TCRdb re-derived calls from the reads in MiXCR, one entry per CDR3 protein. The sample has around 140,000 distinct CDR3 sequences; over 30% are singletons. The TCR sequence derives from a human donor in good health (CMV status not recorded). Some clones in this sample may be carry-over from other donors' samples. This chain uses TRBV20-1 with TRBJ2-1, with D hard to call. The sequenced sample was CD8+ T cells from cultured PBMCs, obtained from culture after CMV antigen stimulation. The CDR3 coding sequence is TGCAGTGCTAGAGGTGCCGAAAGCTCCTACAATGAGCAGTTCTTC. Translation gives CSARGAESSYNEQFF.